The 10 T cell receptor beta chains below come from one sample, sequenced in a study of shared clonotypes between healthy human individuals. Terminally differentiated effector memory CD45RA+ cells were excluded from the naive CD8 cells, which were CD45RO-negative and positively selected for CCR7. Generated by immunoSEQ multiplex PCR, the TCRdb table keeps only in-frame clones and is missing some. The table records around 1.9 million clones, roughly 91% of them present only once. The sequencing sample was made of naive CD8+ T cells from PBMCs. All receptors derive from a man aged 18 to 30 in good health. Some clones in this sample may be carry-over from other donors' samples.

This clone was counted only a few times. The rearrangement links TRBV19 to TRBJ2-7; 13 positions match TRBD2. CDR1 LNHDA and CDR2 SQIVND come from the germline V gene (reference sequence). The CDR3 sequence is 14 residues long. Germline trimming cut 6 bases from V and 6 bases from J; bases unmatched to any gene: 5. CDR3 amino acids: CASSAGTSGIEQYF. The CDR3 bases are TGTGCCAGTAGCGCCGGGACTAGCGGGATCGAGCAGTACTTC.

The CDR3 DNA reads as TGTGCCAGCAGTTATTCGACAGGAGTGGGGCAGTATTTT. Translated, it gives CASSYSTGVGQYF. V is TRBV6-6 and J is TRBJ2-3; D might be TRBD1 (6 bases). Trimming left V 3 bases short and J 11 bases short, with 15 bases between. Germline lookup yields CDR1 MNHNY and CDR2 SVGAGI (reference sequence). There are 13 residues in the CDR3.

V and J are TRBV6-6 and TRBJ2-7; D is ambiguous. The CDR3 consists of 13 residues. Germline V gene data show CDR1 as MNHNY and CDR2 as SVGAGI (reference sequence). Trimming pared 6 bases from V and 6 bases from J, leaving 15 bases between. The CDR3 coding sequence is TGTGCCAGCAGCCCCCGTGGCGCCGGCGAGCAGTACTTC. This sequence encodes CASSPRGAGEQYF.

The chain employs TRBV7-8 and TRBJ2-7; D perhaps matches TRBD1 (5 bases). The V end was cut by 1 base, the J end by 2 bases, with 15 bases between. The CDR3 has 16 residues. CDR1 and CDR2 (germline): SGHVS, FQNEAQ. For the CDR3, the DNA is TGTGCCAGCAGCTTAGAGGGGCCCTCCGTCGCCTACGAGCAGTACTTC. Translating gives CASSLEGPSVAYEQYF.

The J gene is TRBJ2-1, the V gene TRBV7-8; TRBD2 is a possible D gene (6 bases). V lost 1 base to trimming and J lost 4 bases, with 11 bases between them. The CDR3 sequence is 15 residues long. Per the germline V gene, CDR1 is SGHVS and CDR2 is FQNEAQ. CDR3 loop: CASSLGGRSYNEQFF. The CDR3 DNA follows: TGTGCCAGCAGCTTAGGGGGGAGGTCGTACAATGAGCAGTTCTTC.

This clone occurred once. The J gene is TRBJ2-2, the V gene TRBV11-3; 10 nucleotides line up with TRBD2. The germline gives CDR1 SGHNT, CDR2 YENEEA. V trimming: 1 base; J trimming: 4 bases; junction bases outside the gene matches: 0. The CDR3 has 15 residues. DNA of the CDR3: TGTGCCAGCAGCTTAGGACTAGCGGGCACCGGGGAGCTGTTTTTT. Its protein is CASSLGLAGTGELFF.

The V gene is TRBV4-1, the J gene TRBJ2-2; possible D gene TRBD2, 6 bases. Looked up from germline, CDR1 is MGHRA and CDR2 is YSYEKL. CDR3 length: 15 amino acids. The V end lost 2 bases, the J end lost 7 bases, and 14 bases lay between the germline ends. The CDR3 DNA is TGCGCCAGCAGCCAATCGAGACTAGGTGGCGGGGAGCTGTTTTTT. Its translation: CASSQSRLGGGELFF.

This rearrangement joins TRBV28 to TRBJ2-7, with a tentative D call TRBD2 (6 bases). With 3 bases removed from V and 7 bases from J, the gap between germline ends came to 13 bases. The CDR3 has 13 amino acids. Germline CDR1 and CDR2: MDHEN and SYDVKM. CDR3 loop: CASSLAGRGEQYF. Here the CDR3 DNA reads TGTGCCAGCAGTTTGGCGGGACGAGGTGAGCAGTACTTC.

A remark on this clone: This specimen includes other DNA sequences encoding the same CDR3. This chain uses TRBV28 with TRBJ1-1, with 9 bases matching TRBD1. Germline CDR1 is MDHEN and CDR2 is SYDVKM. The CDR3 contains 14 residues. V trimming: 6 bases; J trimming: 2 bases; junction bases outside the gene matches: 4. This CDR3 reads CASSMTGGNTEAFF. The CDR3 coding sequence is TGTGCCAGCAGCATGACAGGGGGAAACACTGAAGCTTTCTTT.

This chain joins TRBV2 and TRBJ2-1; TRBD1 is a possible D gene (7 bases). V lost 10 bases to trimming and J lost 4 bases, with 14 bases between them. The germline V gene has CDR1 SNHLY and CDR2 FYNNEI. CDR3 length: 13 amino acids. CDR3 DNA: TGTGCCACCTACGGGGGACAGTACAATGAGCAGTTCTTC. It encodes CATYGGQYNEQFF.